This TCR beta chain emerged from a study of shared clonotypes between healthy human individuals. The germline gives CDR1 SEHNR, CDR2 FQNEAQ (reference sequence). The CDR3 loop spans 12 amino acids. V was clipped by 5 bases and J by 4 bases, with 9 bases between them. The donors were all Caucasian adults (living in Nashville, Tennessee). TCRdb keeps only in-frame clones here, not all; method: immunoSEQ multiplex PCR. The sample consists of about 380,000 clones, about 96% of them appearing once. This receptor was identified in a man aged 30-40 years in good health. The sample comprised memory CD8+ T cells sorted from blood. Subset meaning: CD45RO+ cells pooled with CCR7-negative TemRA cells. This sequence joins TRBV7-9 and TRBJ2-7; the D is unclear. The CDR3 loop reads CASSLDWYEQYF. The CDR3 DNA sequence: TGTGCCAGCAGCCTCGATTGGTACGAGCAGTACTTC.